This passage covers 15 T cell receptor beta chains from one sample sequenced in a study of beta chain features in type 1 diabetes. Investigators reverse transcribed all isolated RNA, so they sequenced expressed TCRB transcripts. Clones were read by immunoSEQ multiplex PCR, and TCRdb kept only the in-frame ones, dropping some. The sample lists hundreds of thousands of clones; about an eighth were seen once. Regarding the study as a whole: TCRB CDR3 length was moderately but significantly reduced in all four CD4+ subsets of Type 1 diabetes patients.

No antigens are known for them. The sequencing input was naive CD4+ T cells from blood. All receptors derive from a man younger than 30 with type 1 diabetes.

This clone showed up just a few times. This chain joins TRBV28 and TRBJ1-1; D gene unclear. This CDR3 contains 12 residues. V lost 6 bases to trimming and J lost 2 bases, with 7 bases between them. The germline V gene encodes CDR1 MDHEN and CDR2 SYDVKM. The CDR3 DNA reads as TGTGCCAGCAGGTACGGTAACACTGAAGCTTTCTTT. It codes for CASRYGNTEAFF.

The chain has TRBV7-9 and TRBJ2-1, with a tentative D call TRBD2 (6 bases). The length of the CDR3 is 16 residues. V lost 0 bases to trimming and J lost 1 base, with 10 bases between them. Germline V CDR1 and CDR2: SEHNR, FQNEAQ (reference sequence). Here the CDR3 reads CASSLAGGASYNEQFF. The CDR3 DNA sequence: TGTGCCAGCAGCTTAGCGGGGGGAGCGTCCTACAATGAGCAGTTCTTC.

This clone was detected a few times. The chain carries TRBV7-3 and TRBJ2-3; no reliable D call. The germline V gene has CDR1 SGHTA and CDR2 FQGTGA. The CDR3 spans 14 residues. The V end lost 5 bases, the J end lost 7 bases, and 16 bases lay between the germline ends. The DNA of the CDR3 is TGTGCCAGCAGCCTCCGGGCCCTGGGAAATACGCAGTATTTT. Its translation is CASSLRALGNTQYF.

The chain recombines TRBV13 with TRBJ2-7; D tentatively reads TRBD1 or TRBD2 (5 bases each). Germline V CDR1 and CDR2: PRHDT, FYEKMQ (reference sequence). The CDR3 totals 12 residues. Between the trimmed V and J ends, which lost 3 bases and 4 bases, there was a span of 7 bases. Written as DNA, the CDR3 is TGTGCCAGCAGCTTTGGGGGTTACGAGCAGTACTTC. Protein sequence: CASSFGGYEQYF.

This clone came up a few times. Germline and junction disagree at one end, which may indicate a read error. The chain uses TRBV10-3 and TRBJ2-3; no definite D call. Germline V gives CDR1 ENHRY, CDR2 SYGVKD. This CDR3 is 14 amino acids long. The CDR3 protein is CASSESRTWDTQYF. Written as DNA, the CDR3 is TGTGCCAGCAGTGAATCAAGGACCTGGGATACGCAGTATTTT.

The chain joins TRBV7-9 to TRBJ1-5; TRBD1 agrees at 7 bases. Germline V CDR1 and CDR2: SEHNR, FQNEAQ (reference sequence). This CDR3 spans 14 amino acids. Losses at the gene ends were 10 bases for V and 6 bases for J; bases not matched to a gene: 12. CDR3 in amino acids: CATSPQGGGQPQHF. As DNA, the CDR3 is TGTGCCACCTCACCCCAGGGGGGAGGTCAGCCCCAGCATTTT.

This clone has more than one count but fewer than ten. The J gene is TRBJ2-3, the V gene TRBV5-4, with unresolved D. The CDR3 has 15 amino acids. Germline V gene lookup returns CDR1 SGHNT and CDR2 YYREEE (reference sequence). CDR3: CASGVDHWTTDTQYF. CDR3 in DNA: TGTGCGTCTGGCGTCGACCACTGGACCACAGATACGCAGTATTTT.

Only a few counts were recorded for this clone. CDR3 residues: CASSKRTSGGAFNEQFF. DNA of the CDR3: TGTGCCAGTAGTAAACGGACTAGCGGGGGGGCATTTAATGAGCAGTTCTTC. V usage is TRBV19 and J usage is TRBJ2-1, with 15 bases fitting TRBD2. The CDR3 spans 17 residues. V shed 4 bases, J shed 7 bases, and the junction held 8 bases outside the gene matches. Germline-derived CDR1 and CDR2 are LNHDA and SQIVND (reference sequence).

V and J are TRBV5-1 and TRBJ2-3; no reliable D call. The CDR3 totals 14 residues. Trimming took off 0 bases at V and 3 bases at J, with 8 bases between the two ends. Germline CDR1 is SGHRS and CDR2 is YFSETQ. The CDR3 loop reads CASSLDLITDTQYF. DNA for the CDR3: TGCGCCAGCAGCTTGGATCTTATAACAGATACGCAGTATTTT.

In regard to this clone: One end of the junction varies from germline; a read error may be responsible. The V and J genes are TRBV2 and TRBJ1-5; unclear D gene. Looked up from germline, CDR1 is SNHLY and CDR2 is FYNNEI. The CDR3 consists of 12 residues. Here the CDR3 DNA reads TGTGCCAGCAGTGGGCTTGCCGACCGCCGGGATTTT. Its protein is CASSGLADRRDF.

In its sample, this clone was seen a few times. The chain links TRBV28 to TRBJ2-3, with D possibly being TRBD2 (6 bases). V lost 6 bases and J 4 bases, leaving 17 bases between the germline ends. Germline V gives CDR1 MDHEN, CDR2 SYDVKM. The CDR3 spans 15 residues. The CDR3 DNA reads TGTGCCAGCAGCCCCCCGGGACTTGGCGCAGATACGCAGTATTTT. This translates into CASSPPGLGADTQYF.

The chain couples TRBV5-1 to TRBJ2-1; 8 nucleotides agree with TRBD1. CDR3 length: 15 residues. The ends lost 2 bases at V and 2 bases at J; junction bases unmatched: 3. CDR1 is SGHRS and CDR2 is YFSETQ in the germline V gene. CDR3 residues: CASSFGQGPYNEQFF. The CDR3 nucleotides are TGCGCCAGCAGCTTCGGACAGGGCCCCTACAATGAGCAGTTCTTC.

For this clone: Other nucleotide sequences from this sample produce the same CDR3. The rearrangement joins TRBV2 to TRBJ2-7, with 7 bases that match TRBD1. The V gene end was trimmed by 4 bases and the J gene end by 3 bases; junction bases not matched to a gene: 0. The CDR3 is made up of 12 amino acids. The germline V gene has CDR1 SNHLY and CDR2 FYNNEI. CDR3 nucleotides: TGTGCCAGCAGTGGGGACAGCTACGAGCAGTACTTC. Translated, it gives CASSGDSYEQYF.

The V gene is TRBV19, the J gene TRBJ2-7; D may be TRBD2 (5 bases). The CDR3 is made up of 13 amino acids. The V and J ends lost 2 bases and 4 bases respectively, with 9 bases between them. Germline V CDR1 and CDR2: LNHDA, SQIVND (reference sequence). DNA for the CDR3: TGTGCCAGTAGTATAAACCCGGGATACGAGCAGTACTTC. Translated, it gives CASSINPGYEQYF.

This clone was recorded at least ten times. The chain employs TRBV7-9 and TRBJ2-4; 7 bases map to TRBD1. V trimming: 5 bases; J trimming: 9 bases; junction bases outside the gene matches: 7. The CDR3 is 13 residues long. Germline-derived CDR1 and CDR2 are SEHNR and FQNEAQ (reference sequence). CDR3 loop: CASSDGQVPIQYF. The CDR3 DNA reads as TGTGCCAGCAGCGACGGACAGGTCCCCATTCAGTACTTC.